These 29 T cell receptor beta chains were sequenced from one sample in a study of T cell responses to AZD1222 COVID-19 vaccine (dated by TCRdb to about 2021). The time point label, as the study defines it: baseline before first vaccination. The method was the immunoSEQ multiplex PCR assay. TCRdb carries this immuneACCESS record with in-frame sequences only. Its versions omit some clonotypes, under half of them owing to an unresolved V gene in the studies checked, with the rest unexplained. The sample table holds 150,000 or so clones, of which around nine tenths were seen once. The ten largest clones capture 4% to 6% of the sample. The sequencing used peripheral blood, collected on day 0 of AZD1222 vaccination. The receptors were gathered from an adult in good health.

The CDR3 DNA sequence: TGTGCCTCGCGATGGGGGGGCACTGAAGCTTTCTTT. Translating gives CASRWGGTEAFF. The J gene is TRBJ1-1, the V gene TRBV25-1; D perhaps matches TRBD1 (5 bases). Germline V lookup: CDR1 MGHDK, CDR2 SYGVNS. This CDR3 region has 12 residues. V was pared by 11 bases and J by 4 bases, with 14 bases between.

The chain uses TRBV10-3 and TRBJ2-3; D is uncertain. CDR1 ENHRY and CDR2 SYGVKD come from the germline V gene. V lost 1 base and J lost 4, with 6 bases in between. The CDR3 totals 13 residues. The CDR3 region is CAISEYSPDTQYF. In DNA form, the CDR3 reads TGTGCCATCAGTGAGTACAGCCCAGATACGCAGTATTTT.

The CDR3 protein is CASSSKAGKVINEQFF. Here the CDR3 DNA reads TGTGCCAGCAGTTCTAAGGCAGGGAAGGTAATCAATGAGCAGTTCTTC. The rearrangement uses TRBV27 and TRBJ2-1; a possible D gene is TRBD1 (5 bases). CDR1 and CDR2 (germline): MNHEY, SMNVEV (reference sequence). There are 16 residues in the CDR3. Trimming left V 4 bases short and J 6 bases short, with 19 bases between.

The J gene is TRBJ2-1, the V gene TRBV18; D ambiguous. The CDR3 contains 11 residues. The V and J ends lost 5 bases and 4 bases respectively, with 3 bases between them. Germline CDR1 is KGHSH and CDR2 is LQKENI. The CDR3, as DNA: TGTGCCAGCTCAAAATACAATGAGCAGTTCTTC. Its protein is CASSKYNEQFF. The entire variable domain, with the rest obtained from reference TRBV18 and TRBJ2-1, is as follows: NAGVMQNPRHLVRRRGQEARLRCSPMKGHSHVYWYRQLPEEGLKFMVYLQKENIIDESGMPKERFSAEFPKEGPSILRIQQVVRGDSAAYFCASSKYNEQFFGPGTRLTVL.

In this sample, this clone turned up a few times. The chain has TRBV30 and TRBJ2-7; D may be TRBD2 (6 bases). Germline loops: CDR1 GTSNPN, CDR2 SVGIG (reference sequence). The CDR3 length is 14 residues. Trimming removed 0 bases at V and 7 bases at J, with 16 bases between. For the CDR3, the DNA is TGTGCCTGGAGTGTTGGTAGCAGGGACTGGGAGCAGTACTTC. The encoded protein is CAWSVGSRDWEQYF.

The J gene is TRBJ2-2, the V gene TRBV27; D may correspond to TRBD1 or TRBD2 (6 bases each). Deletions cut 7 bases from V and 0 bases from J, with 18 bases between. Germline V gene lookup returns CDR1 MNHEY and CDR2 SMNVEV (reference sequence). The CDR3 sequence is 17 residues long. The CDR3, as DNA: TGTGCCAGCAACCCATTAGGGGGGACACCGAACACCGGGGAGCTGTTTTTT. It yields the protein CASNPLGGTPNTGELFF.

This clone was counted between two and nine times. Other DNA variants within this sample encode the same CDR3. V is TRBV10-2 and J is TRBJ1-5, with D perhaps TRBD1 (5 bases). There are 16 residues in the CDR3. V lost 0 bases, J lost 0 bases, and 9 bases lay in between. CDR1 is WSHSY and CDR2 is SAAADI in the germline V gene. The CDR3 here is CASSESPGNSNQPQHF. The CDR3 bases are TGCGCCAGCAGTGAGTCTCCAGGGAATAGCAATCAGCCCCAGCATTTT.

The chain links TRBV23-1 to TRBJ2-1, with 8 bases identical to TRBD1. TRBV23-1 is reported as an ORF; its role is uncertain. The V gene end was trimmed by 3 bases and the J gene end by 5 bases; junction bases not matched to a gene: 6. CDR3 length equals 15 residues. CDR3 protein: CASSQMTGENNEQFF. In nucleotides, the CDR3 is TGCGCCAGCAGTCAGATGACAGGGGAAAACAATGAGCAGTTCTTC.

V and J are TRBV29-1 and TRBJ1-2; tentatively, D is TRBD1 (5 bases). With 4 bases removed from V and 7 bases from J, the gap between germline ends came to 16 bases. This CDR3 is 13 amino acids long. Germline assignment: CDR1 SQVTM and CDR2 ANQGSEA. The CDR3: CSVAQDKDTGYTF. The CDR3 bases are TGCAGCGTTGCTCAGGACAAAGATACTGGCTACACCTTC. Looking up the rest from reference TRBV29-1 and TRBJ1-2 gives the full variable domain: SAVISQKPSRDICQRGTSLTIQCQVDSQVTMMFWYRQQPGQSLTLIATANQGSEATYESGFVIDKFPISRPNLTFSTLTVSNMSPEDSSIYLCSVAQDKDTGYTFGSGTRLTVV.

The rearrangement links TRBV6-5 to TRBJ2-5; weak D call: TRBD1 (5 bases). The V end lost 2 bases, the J end lost 1 base, and 14 bases lay between the germline ends. This CDR3 region has 16 residues. Germline loops: CDR1 MNHEY, CDR2 SVGAGI. The CDR3 sequence is CASSYRRAGAQETQYF. The CDR3 nucleotides are TGTGCCAGCAGTTACAGACGGGCTGGGGCCCAAGAGACCCAGTACTTC.

V gene TRBV19 combines with J gene TRBJ2-6; tentatively, D is TRBD1 (6 bases). Between the trimmed V and J ends, which lost 5 bases and 0 bases, there was a span of 17 bases. The germline V gene has CDR1 LNHDA and CDR2 SQIVND (reference sequence). This CDR3 has 18 amino acids. The CDR3: CASSSLAQGDSGANVLTF. The CDR3 nucleotides read TGTGCCAGTAGTTCCTTGGCACAGGGCGACTCTGGGGCCAACGTCCTGACTTTC.

The chain employs TRBV20-1 and TRBJ2-7; D not resolved. CDR3 length: 14 amino acids. Trimming left V 3 bases short and J 2 bases short, with 14 bases between. Looked up from germline, CDR1 is DFQATT and CDR2 is SNEGSKA (reference sequence). The CDR3 sequence is CSASAILGTYEQYF. In DNA, the CDR3 is TGCAGTGCTAGTGCCATATTGGGGACCTACGAGCAGTACTTC.

This clone was observed a single time. The J gene is TRBJ2-3, the V gene TRBV27; D unclear. The V end was cut by 6 bases, the J end by 2 bases, with 18 bases between. The CDR3 consists of 16 residues. Germline assignment: CDR1 MNHEY and CDR2 SMNVEV (reference sequence). CDR3 loop: CASSPRLTGVTDTQYF. The CDR3 DNA reads TGTGCCAGCAGCCCCCGGCTAACTGGAGTCACAGATACGCAGTATTTT.

The J gene is TRBJ1-3, the V gene TRBV7-2; 8 positions match TRBD1. In germline, CDR1 is SGHTA, CDR2 FQGNSA. V was clipped by 4 bases and J by 2 bases; unmatched bases: 4. The CDR3 sequence is 15 residues long. CDR3 DNA: TGTGCCAGCAGCTCACAGGGGGTCGCTGGAAACACCATATATTTT. Protein sequence: CASSSQGVAGNTIYF. Based on the CDR3 plus reference TRBV7-2 and TRBJ1-3, the full variable domain is GAGVSQSPSNKVTEKGKDVELRCDPISGHTALYWYRQSLGQGLEFLIYFQGNSAPDKSGLPSDRFSAERTGGSVSTLTIQRTQQEDSAVYLCASSSQGVAGNTIYFGEGSWLTVV.

The chain has TRBV9 and TRBJ1-1, with a tentative D call TRBD1 (5 bases). V dropped 2 bases and J dropped 8 bases, with 13 bases sitting between them. The CDR3 sequence is 13 residues long. Germline CDR1 reads SGDLS; CDR2 reads YYNGEE. The CDR3 sequence: CASSVSSGAEAFF. DNA for the CDR3: TGTGCCAGCAGCGTGTCTTCCGGGGCCGAAGCTTTCTTT.

This sequence joins TRBV10-2 and TRBJ2-5; D ambiguous. This CDR3 comprises 13 residues. Germline V gene data show CDR1 as WSHSY and CDR2 as SAAADI. Trimming pared 7 bases from V and 7 bases from J, leaving 16 bases between. The CDR3 loop is CASTSDGRATQYF. DNA of the CDR3: TGCGCCAGCACTTCGGACGGAAGGGCGACCCAGTACTTC.

The count of this clone is one. The chain combines TRBV7-9 with TRBJ1-2; D remains unclear. The CDR3 contains 15 residues. Germline loops: CDR1 SEHNR, CDR2 FQNEAQ (reference sequence). V lost 3 bases and J lost 4, with 15 bases in between. CDR3: CASSLVGWGGYGYTF. The DNA for the CDR3 is TGTGCCAGCAGCTTGGTGGGTTGGGGTGGCTATGGCTACACCTTC.

V is TRBV11-2 and J is TRBJ2-7; D is perhaps TRBD1 (5 bases). V lost 3 bases to trimming and J lost 3 bases, with 12 bases between them. In germline, CDR1 is SGHAT, CDR2 FQNNGV. This CDR3 spans 14 amino acids. CDR3 nucleotide sequence: TGTGCCAGCAGCTTCCAGGGTCTCCTCTACGAGCAGTACTTC. Translated, it gives CASSFQGLLYEQYF.

With respect to this clone: The same CDR3 also results from other DNA sequences found in this sample. This chain uses TRBV12-5 with TRBJ1-5; possibly TRBD1 for D (6 bases). Per the germline V gene, CDR1 is LGHNT and CDR2 is FRNRAP. CDR3 length equals 15 residues. The V gene lost 6 bases and the J gene lost 5 bases, with 17 bases spanning the gap. This CDR3 is CASGPPGGRYQPQHF. CDR3 DNA sequence: TGTGCTAGTGGACCCCCGGGGGGGCGCTATCAGCCCCAGCATTTT.

The V and J genes are TRBV7-2 and TRBJ2-7; TRBD2 might be the D (6 bases). Trimming cost V 2 bases and J 6 bases, with 14 bases left between them. This CDR3 spans 14 amino acids. The V gene's germline CDR1 is SGHTA and CDR2 FQGNSA. CDR3 loop: CASSLSSASVEQYF. CDR3 nucleotide sequence: TGTGCCAGCAGCTTATCGTCGGCTAGCGTCGAGCAGTACTTC.

Regarding this clone: The CDR3 carries no conserved terminal phenylalanine or tryptophan, so it likely arises from a read error. The DNA is omitted, as the CDR3 cannot be located on it reliably, and the CDR3 follows TCRdb's listing. V gene TRBV10-3 combines with J gene TRBJ2-3; TRBD1, as called in the table, went unchecked against the DNA. Both ends counted, the CDR3 spans 12 residues. In germline, CDR1 is ENHRY, CDR2 SYGVKD. The CDR3 here is CAISASHHRVFI.

The gene calls are TRBV19 and TRBJ2-5; D is tentatively TRBD1 or TRBD2 (5 bases each). The CDR3 runs to 14 residues. Germline CDR1 and CDR2: LNHDA and SQIVND (reference sequence). V shed 0 bases and J shed 4 bases, with 9 bases lying between them. CDR3 in amino acids: CASSIEGVRETQYF. The CDR3 DNA reads TGTGCCAGTAGTATAGAGGGGGTCCGAGAGACCCAGTACTTC.

The chain links TRBV7-9 to TRBJ1-3; the match to TRBD1 covers 7 bases. Per germline, CDR1 SEHNR and CDR2 FQNEAQ (reference sequence). The V segment lost 4 bases and the J segment 4 bases; nucleotides outside the gene matches: 13. The CDR3 is 17 residues long. CDR3 DNA: TGTGCCAGCAGCTCGGACAGGAGGGATTGGGGAGGAAACACCATATATTTT. Translated, it gives CASSSDRRDWGGNTIYF.

This clone showed up just once. The genes are TRBV29-1 and TRBJ2-2; D is ambiguous. The CDR3 consists of 14 residues. From germline, CDR1 is SQVTM and CDR2 ANQGSEA. Trimming removed 4 bases from V and 2 bases from J, with 11 bases in between. The CDR3 nucleotides are TGCAGCGTTGCGGGCAGACCAAACACCGGGGAGCTGTTTTTT. This codes for CSVAGRPNTGELFF.

This chain joins TRBV7-9 and TRBJ1-4; D not resolved. The CDR3 loop spans 12 amino acids. The germline V gene has CDR1 SEHNR and CDR2 FQNEAQ (reference sequence). V lost 8 bases, J lost 8 bases, and 12 bases lay in between. The CDR3 region is CASASVGEKLFF. In nucleotides, the CDR3 is TGTGCCAGCGCATCCGTTGGGGAAAAACTGTTTTTT. The variable domain in full, completed from reference TRBV7-9 and TRBJ1-4, reads DTGVSQNPRHKITKRGQNVTFRCDPISEHNRLYWYRQTLGQGPEFLTYFQNEAQLEKSRLLSDRFSAERPKGSFSTLEIQRTEQGDSAMYLCASASVGEKLFFGSGTQLSVL.

The chain recombines TRBV28 with TRBJ1-2; D not resolved. The V and J ends lost 6 bases and 4 bases respectively, with 9 bases between them. The CDR3 is made up of 12 amino acids. Looked up from germline, CDR1 is MDHEN and CDR2 is SYDVKM. The CDR3 reads CASSMGPYGYTF. The CDR3 bases are TGTGCCAGCAGCATGGGCCCCTATGGCTACACCTTC.

The J gene is TRBJ2-2, the V gene TRBV15; TRBD1 might be the D (6 bases). The germline CDR1 and CDR2 sequences are LNHNV and YYDKDF (reference sequence). This CDR3 contains 14 residues. V was clipped by 8 bases and J by 4 bases, with 14 bases between them. This CDR3 is CATQQGISTGELFF. DNA for the CDR3: TGTGCCACCCAACAGGGAATTTCCACCGGGGAGCTGTTTTTT.

The chain combines TRBV5-1 with TRBJ2-1; 9 bases are shared with TRBD2. V was clipped by 2 bases and J by 9 bases; unmatched bases: 6. Germline V CDR1 and CDR2: SGHRS, YFSETQ. This CDR3 is 14 amino acids long. The DNA of the CDR3 is TGCGCCAGCAGCTTCGGGACTAGCATGGGTGAGCAGTTCTTC. This sequence encodes CASSFGTSMGEQFF. Filled out from reference TRBV5-1 and TRBJ2-1, the complete variable domain reads KAGVTQTPRYLIKTRGQQVTLSCSPISGHRSVSWYQQTPGQGLQFLFEYFSETQRNKGNFPGRFSGRQFSNSRSEMNVSTLELGDSALYLCASSFGTSMGEQFFGPGTRLTVL.

This rearrangement joins TRBV7-9 to TRBJ2-5; D is possibly TRBD2 (6 bases). Trimming left V 5 bases short and J 4 bases short, with 14 bases between. This CDR3 is 14 amino acids long. Germline CDR1 SEHNR, CDR2 FQNEAQ (reference sequence). CDR3 sequence reads: CASSRLGLGETQYF. The CDR3 bases are TGTGCCAGCAGCCGACTAGGCCTGGGAGAGACCCAGTACTTC.